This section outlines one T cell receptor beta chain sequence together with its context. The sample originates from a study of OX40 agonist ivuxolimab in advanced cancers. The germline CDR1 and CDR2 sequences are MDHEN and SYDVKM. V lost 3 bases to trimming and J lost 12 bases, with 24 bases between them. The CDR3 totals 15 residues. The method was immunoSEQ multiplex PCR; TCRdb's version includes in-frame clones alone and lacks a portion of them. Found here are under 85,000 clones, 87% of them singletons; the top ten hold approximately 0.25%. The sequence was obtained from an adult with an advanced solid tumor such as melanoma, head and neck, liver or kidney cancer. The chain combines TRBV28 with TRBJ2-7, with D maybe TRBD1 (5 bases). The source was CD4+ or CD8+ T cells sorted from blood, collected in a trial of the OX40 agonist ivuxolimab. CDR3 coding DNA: TGTGCCAGCAGTTTGATAACAGGATTTCCTCTATTTTTGTACTTC. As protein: CASSLITGFPLFLYF.